These 8 T cell receptor beta chains originate from one sample sequenced in a study of blood T cell repertoires in COVID-19. Produced via immunoSEQ multiplex PCR; TCRdb's table is partial and in-frame only. Of 200,000 to 250,000 clones listed, less than 90% were seen once; the top ten hold 20%. Material for sequencing was peripheral blood. The receptor set was obtained from a man aged 25 to 40 with active or convalescent COVID-19.

The chain is built from TRBV28 and TRBJ1-2; TRBD1 matches at 8 bases. CDR1 is MDHEN and CDR2 is SYDVKM in the germline V gene. Trimming removed 3 bases from V and 7 bases from J; junction bases left unmatched: 10. The CDR3 has 15 amino acids. The CDR3 protein is CASSFYPQGAGGYTF. CDR3 in DNA: TGTGCCAGCAGTTTCTACCCCCAGGGGGCCGGTGGCTACACCTTC.

This clone was picked up one time. V is TRBV28 and J is TRBJ2-1; D perhaps matches TRBD1 (5 bases). The germline gives CDR1 MDHEN, CDR2 SYDVKM. The CDR3 has 13 residues. V lost 6 bases to trimming and J lost 6 bases, with 12 bases between them. The CDR3 sequence is CASSLGLFNEQFF. In DNA, the CDR3 is TGTGCCAGCAGCTTGGGGCTCTTCAATGAGCAGTTCTTC.

The chain recombines TRBV19 with TRBJ1-1; D might be TRBD1 (6 bases). Looked up from germline, CDR1 is LNHDA and CDR2 is SQIVND (reference sequence). The V end was cut by 3 bases, the J end by 1 base, with 12 bases between. The CDR3 covers 15 residues. CDR3 in amino acids: CASSIPGGANTEAFF. In nucleotides, the CDR3 is TGTGCCAGTAGTATTCCGGGGGGCGCGAACACTGAAGCTTTCTTT.

The rearrangement joins TRBV2 to TRBJ2-5, with D perhaps matching TRBD1 (7 bases). V shed 6 bases and J shed 5 bases, with 13 bases lying between them. There are 13 residues in the CDR3. Germline V gene sequence: CDR1 SNHLY, CDR2 FYNNEI. The chain's CDR3 is CASRRRGLETQYF. CDR3 DNA sequence: TGTGCCAGCAGGAGGAGGGGGCTGGAGACCCAGTACTTC.

The V call is TRBV7-2, the J call TRBJ1-2; tentatively, D is TRBD1 (5 bases). The CDR3 has 13 residues. Germline CDR1 and CDR2: SGHTA and FQGNSA. With 5 bases removed from V and 4 bases from J, the gap between germline ends came to 11 bases. The CDR3 is CASSGRVAYGYTF. DNA for the CDR3: TGTGCCAGCAGCGGCAGGGTCGCCTATGGCTACACCTTC.

This clone occurred once. J is TRBJ2-5 and V is TRBV7-7; 7 bases align to TRBD1. The germline gives CDR1 SSHAT, CDR2 FNYEAQ (reference sequence). Unmatched junction bases numbered 18, after V lost 10 bases and J lost 1 base. This CDR3 has 17 residues. The CDR3 region is CATALNPGQSFQETQYF. The CDR3 DNA is TGTGCCACTGCCCTAAACCCGGGACAGAGCTTCCAAGAGACCCAGTACTTC.

The J gene is TRBJ2-3, the V gene TRBV18; weak D call: TRBD1 (6 bases). The CDR3 loop spans 17 amino acids. Trimming stripped 0 bases from V and 1 base from J, with 14 bases between. Per the germline V gene, CDR1 is KGHSH and CDR2 is LQKENI. Here the CDR3 DNA reads TGTGCCAGCTCACCACCGGACAGTTTGAGTGGCACAGATACGCAGTATTTT. It translates to CASSPPDSLSGTDTQYF.

The rearrangement uses TRBV30 and TRBJ2-7; TRBD1 is a possible D gene (5 bases). The CDR3 consists of 11 residues. V gave up 4 bases and J gave up 3 bases, with 7 bases separating them. Germline V gene lookup returns CDR1 GTSNPN and CDR2 SVGIG (reference sequence). The CDR3 protein is CAWTQGYEQYF. In DNA form, the CDR3 reads TGTGCCTGGACCCAGGGCTACGAGCAGTACTTC.